A single sample is the source of the 20 T cell receptor beta chains below, sequenced in a study of blood T cell dynamics during melanoma immunotherapy. The repertoire was sequenced with immunoSEQ multiplex PCR; TCRdb's copy has only in-frame clones and lacks some. The sample lists about 1,900 clones, roughly 93% occurring once. The time point denotes: week 3, after first cycle of checkpoint inhibitor. The starting material was effector memory CD8+ T cells from blood, obtained from a patient treated with checkpoint blockade. These receptors were obtained from a human donor with melanoma.

The chain uses TRBV28 and TRBJ2-7; D is possibly TRBD1 or TRBD2 (5 bases each). This CDR3 has 15 amino acids. Germline CDR1 and CDR2: MDHEN and SYDVKM. Deletions cut 7 bases from V and 4 bases from J, with 20 bases between. The CDR3 DNA sequence: TGTGCCAGCACACTGGGCCAGGGAGAACGGTACGAGCAGTACTTC. Protein product: CASTLGQGERYEQYF.

The gene calls are TRBV28 and TRBJ1-1; perhaps TRBD1 as D (6 bases). CDR1 and CDR2 (germline): MDHEN, SYDVKM. Between the trimmed V and J ends, which lost 6 bases and 1 base, there was a span of 9 bases. This CDR3 has 13 amino acids. CDR3: CASSLQGNTEAFF. CDR3 DNA: TGTGCCAGCAGCTTACAGGGGAACACTGAAGCTTTCTTT.

V and J are TRBV6-5 and TRBJ2-3, with 7 nucleotides matching TRBD1. The V segment lost 5 bases and the J segment 3 bases; nucleotides outside the gene matches: 2. CDR1 MNHEY and CDR2 SVGAGI come from the germline V gene. This CDR3 contains 13 residues. CDR3 amino acids: CASSNRGTDTQYF. In DNA form, the CDR3 reads TGTGCCAGCAGTAACAGGGGAACAGATACGCAGTATTTT.

This chain joins TRBV7-9 and TRBJ2-1, with 10 nucleotides matching TRBD1. With 8 bases clipped from V and 8 bases from J, the junction kept 12 bases outside the gene matches. Germline V gene lookup returns CDR1 SEHNR and CDR2 FQNEAQ (reference sequence). This CDR3 has 15 amino acids. DNA for the CDR3: TGTGCCAGCCTCGGCCGGGACAGGGGTTTCCATGAGCAGTTCTTC. This translates into CASLGRDRGFHEQFF.

The rearrangement uses TRBV7-9 and TRBJ2-7; tentative D call: TRBD1 (6 bases). The V end was cut by 4 bases, the J end by 3 bases, with 16 bases between. CDR1 is SEHNR, CDR2 FQNEAQ, per germline (reference sequence). This CDR3 is built from 15 residues. CDR3 region: CASSSPKDSLYEQYF. The CDR3 nucleotides are TGTGCCAGCAGCTCCCCCAAGGACAGTCTCTACGAGCAGTACTTC.

The chain recombines TRBV7-6 with TRBJ2-3; D is unresolved. The CDR3 covers 17 residues. Germline V gene lookup returns CDR1 SGHVS and CDR2 FNYEAQ. Trimming removed 1 base at V and 4 bases at J, with 18 bases between. The CDR3 nucleotides read TGTGCCAGCAGCTTAGGCCCAGACCCCCCTCGGGCAGATACGCAGTATTTT. This sequence encodes CASSLGPDPPRADTQYF.

The rearrangement uses TRBV4-3 and TRBJ1-2, with D uncertain. V dropped 0 bases and J dropped 1 base, with 12 bases sitting between them. Germline V CDR1 and CDR2: LGHNA, YSLEER. CDR3 length equals 16 residues. The CDR3 nucleotides are TGCGCCAGCAGCCAAGATTTTGTGGGGAATAACTATGGCTACACCTTC. It codes for CASSQDFVGNNYGYTF.

The J gene is TRBJ2-5, the V gene TRBV4-1; no clear D. In germline, CDR1 is MGHRA, CDR2 YSYEKL. V lost 0 bases and J lost 1, with 0 bases in between. The CDR3 covers 12 residues. The CDR3 loop is CASSQDQETQYF. In DNA form, the CDR3 reads TGCGCCAGCAGCCAAGACCAAGAGACCCAGTACTTC.

The CDR3 DNA is TGTGCCAGCAGCTCCCTAGCGGGAGAGGCAGATACGCAGTATTTT. Translating gives CASSSLAGEADTQYF. The chain uses TRBV7-9 and TRBJ2-3, with 10 bases lining up with TRBD2. CDR3 length: 15 residues. V gave up 4 bases and J gave up 4 bases; unmatched junction bases: 5. Germline lookup yields CDR1 SEHNR and CDR2 FQNEAQ (reference sequence).

In regard to this clone: An end of the junction differs from the germline gene, which may be a read error. The V call is TRBV2, the J call TRBJ1-2; no definite D call. The V gene's germline CDR1 is SNHLY and CDR2 FYNNEI. This CDR3 comprises 13 residues. CDR3 loop: CASREEGPDGYTF. CDR3 DNA sequence: TGTGCCAGCAGAGAAGAAGGTCCGGACGGCTACACCTTC.

The chain is built from TRBV28 and TRBJ1-5; 8 positions match TRBD1. Germline CDR1 and CDR2: MDHEN and SYDVKM. The CDR3 covers 15 residues. V lost 7 bases to trimming and J lost 8 bases; unmatched junction nucleotides: 13. The DNA of the CDR3 is TGTGCCAGCACCCCAGACAGGGGCTCGGAAAAGCCCCAGCATTTT. Translated, it gives CASTPDRGSEKPQHF. The whole variable domain, remainder taken from reference TRBV28 and TRBJ1-5, is DVKVTQSSRYLVKRTGEKVFLECVQDMDHENMFWYRQDPGLGLRLIYFSYDVKMKEKGDIPEGYSVSREKKERFSLILESASTNQTSMYLCASTPDRGSEKPQHFGDGTRLSIL.

The chain carries TRBV12-5 and TRBJ2-7; 14 bases agree with TRBD2. J lost 4 bases, V lost 1 base, and 12 bases had no gene match. The CDR3 runs 19 residues. The germline V gene has CDR1 LGHNT and CDR2 FRNRAP. In nucleotides, the CDR3 is TGTGCTAGTGGTTTGGCGACTAGCGGGAGGGCCCTCGGTCCGTACGAGCAGTACTTC. Protein product: CASGLATSGRALGPYEQYF.

The chain couples TRBV12-5 to TRBJ2-7; 7 bases map to TRBD1. Germline CDR1 LGHNT, CDR2 FRNRAP. The CDR3 runs to 13 residues. V dropped 5 bases and J dropped 2; count of bases not matched to a gene: 3. The CDR3 sequence is CASGDRVAYEQYF. DNA for the CDR3: TGTGCTAGTGGTGACAGGGTTGCCTACGAGCAGTACTTC.

The J gene is TRBJ1-2, the V gene TRBV5-8, with D possibly TRBD1 on 5 matching bases. Trimming took 0 bases from V and 6 from J, leaving 18 bases between them. Germline assignment: CDR1 SGHTS and CDR2 YDEGEE. The CDR3 loop spans 16 amino acids. CDR3 nucleotides: TGTGCCAGCAGCTTGGCCGTACGTCAACACAGGAATGGCTACACCTTC. Amino acids: CASSLAVRQHRNGYTF.

The V call is TRBV19, the J call TRBJ2-1; D is unresolved. CDR1 is LNHDA, CDR2 SQIVND, per germline (reference sequence). There are 11 residues in the CDR3. V was shortened by 0 bases and J by 10 bases, with 4 bases between the two germline ends. The CDR3 DNA reads as TGTGCCAGTAGTATAGATCACGAGCAGTTCTTC. It codes for CASSIDHEQFF.

J is TRBJ1-6 and V is TRBV9; TRBD1 agrees at 8 bases. The germline CDR1 and CDR2 sequences are SGDLS and YYNGEE. V was pared by 2 bases and J by 7 bases, with 8 bases of the junction left unmatched. The CDR3 spans 16 residues. This CDR3 reads CASSVGGTGRNSPLHF. The CDR3, as DNA: TGTGCCAGCAGCGTGGGTGGGACAGGTCGAAATTCACCCCTCCACTTT. Using reference TRBV9 and TRBJ1-6 for the parts outside the CDR3, the full variable domain is DSGVTQTPKHLITATGQRVTLRCSPRSGDLSVYWYQQSLDQGLQFLIQYYNGEERAKGNILERFSAQQFPDLHSELNLSSLELGDSALYFCASSVGGTGRNSPLHFGNGTRLTVT.

J is TRBJ2-7 and V is TRBV4-3; 8 bases are a match to TRBD2. Germline V gene lookup returns CDR1 LGHNA and CDR2 YSLEER. The length of the CDR3 is 16 residues. After removal of 0 bases from V and 5 bases from J, the junction contained 9 bases not matched to a gene. The CDR3 region is CASSQDRAGVGHEQYF. CDR3 coding DNA: TGCGCCAGCAGCCAAGATCGAGCGGGGGTAGGGCACGAGCAGTACTTC.

The chain uses TRBV29-1 and TRBJ2-1; TRBD2 matches at 9 bases. The CDR3 totals 16 residues. V lost 3 bases to trimming and J lost 2 bases; unmatched junction nucleotides: 8. Germline V gene lookup returns CDR1 SQVTM and CDR2 ANQGSEA. In nucleotides, the CDR3 is TGCAGCGTTGAGGGGGGGACTAGCCTTCCCTACAATGAGCAGTTCTTC. As protein: CSVEGGTSLPYNEQFF.

This clone was counted a few times. The chain links TRBV7-9 to TRBJ2-2; 8 bases match TRBD2. The CDR3 covers 16 residues. The trim removed 2 bases at V and 3 bases at J, leaving 5 bases unmatched. The germline V gene encodes CDR1 SEHNR and CDR2 FQNEAQ (reference sequence). The CDR3 sequence: CASSLRSGRHTGELFF. In nucleotides, the CDR3 is TGTGCCAGCAGCTTAAGAAGCGGGAGACACACCGGGGAGCTGTTTTTT.

The rearrangement uses TRBV15 and TRBJ1-1; no firm D call. The germline CDR1 and CDR2 sequences are LNHNV and YYDKDF (reference sequence). There are 14 residues in the CDR3. The V end was cut by 1 base, the J end by 1 base, with 7 bases between. The CDR3 sequence: CATSRATSNTEAFF. CDR3 nucleotides: TGTGCCACCAGCAGAGCAACCTCGAACACTGAAGCTTTCTTT.